The present entry profiles one T cell receptor beta chain with its context. The data were obtained in a study of blood T cell repertoires in COVID-19. Overall study: Specimens from acute and convalescent COVID-19 originated in the United States, Italy and Spain.

The CDR3 sequence is 15 residues long. Losses at the gene ends were 6 bases for V and 6 bases for J; bases not matched to a gene: 9. Germline V gives CDR1 LGHDT, CDR2 YNNKEL (reference sequence). Original processing methods: Nucleated cell counts were estimated from reference gene primer amplification. Sequenced by immunoSEQ multiplex PCR; TCRdb stores in-frame clones only, minus some. V, J and clone size reflect that table, while D and trimming were determined from the DNA. The sample carries approximately 170,000 clones, 84% recorded once. Individuals drawn from about two dozen US areas were roughly 18 to 95 years old. The recovered donors of Cohort 3 showed two negative PCRs, clearance, or symptom resolution.

The sample was PBMCs or T cells enriched from blood (not recorded which). The clonotype originates from a woman aged 45-59 years who had recovered from COVID-19. The genes are TRBV3-1 (or the pseudogene TRBV3-2) and TRBJ2-2, with 8 bases that match TRBD2. DNA of the CDR3: TGTGCCAGCAGACAGGGACTAGTCCGCGCCGGGGAGCTGTTTTTT. This gives the protein CASRQGLVRAGELFF.